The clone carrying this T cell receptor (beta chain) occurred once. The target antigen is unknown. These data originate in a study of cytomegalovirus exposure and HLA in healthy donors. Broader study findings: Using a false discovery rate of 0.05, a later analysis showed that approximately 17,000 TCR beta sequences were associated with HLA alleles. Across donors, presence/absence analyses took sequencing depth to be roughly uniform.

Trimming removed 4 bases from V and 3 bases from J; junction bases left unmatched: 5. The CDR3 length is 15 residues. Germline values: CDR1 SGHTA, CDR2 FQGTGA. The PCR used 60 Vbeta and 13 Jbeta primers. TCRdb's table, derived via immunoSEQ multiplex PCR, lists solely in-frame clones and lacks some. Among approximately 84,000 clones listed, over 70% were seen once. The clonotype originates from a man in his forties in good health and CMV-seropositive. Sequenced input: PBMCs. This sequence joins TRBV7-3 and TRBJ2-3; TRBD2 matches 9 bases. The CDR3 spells CASSSGSGRTDTQYF. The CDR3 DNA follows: TGTGCCAGCAGCTCGGGTAGCGGGAGAACAGATACGCAGTATTTT.